This TCR beta chain was recovered during a study of cytomegalovirus exposure and HLA in healthy donors. Study-wide results and caveats: According to the study, 180 or so TCR beta chains were cytomegalovirus-associated. In vitro data verified three CMV-associated chains as specific for CMV antigens.

Only in-frame clones appear in the TCRdb table, and some are missing; sequencing was by immunoSEQ multiplex PCR. Among 150,000 to 200,000 clones listed, about 81% were seen once. As to this clone: Its antigen is currently unknown.

J was trimmed by 6 bases and V by 1 base; bases with no gene match: 9. Per the germline V gene, CDR1 is SGHRS and CDR2 is YFSETQ. This CDR3 has 15 residues. The sequence was collected from a woman in her twenties or thirties in good health and CMV-seronegative. Sequencing used PBMCs. This chain links TRBV5-1 with TRBJ1-2, with TRBD1 identical over 7 bases. The CDR3 loop reads CASSLQGGGGNGYTF. As DNA, the CDR3 is TGCGCCAGCAGCTTGCAGGGAGGAGGGGGCAATGGCTACACCTTC.